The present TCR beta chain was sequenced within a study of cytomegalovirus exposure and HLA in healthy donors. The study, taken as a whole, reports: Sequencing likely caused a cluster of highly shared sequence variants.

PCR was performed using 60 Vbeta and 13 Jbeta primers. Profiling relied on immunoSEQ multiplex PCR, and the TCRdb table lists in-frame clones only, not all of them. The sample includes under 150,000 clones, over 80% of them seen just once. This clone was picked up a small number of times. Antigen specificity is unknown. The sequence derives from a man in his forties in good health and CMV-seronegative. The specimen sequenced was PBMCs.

CDR3 coding DNA: TGTGCCATCTGTGCCGGACAGGGGGCCAATGAGCAGTTCTTC. Translating it yields CAICAGQGANEQFF. This chain joins TRBV10-3 and TRBJ2-1; 11 bases align to TRBD1. CDR1 and CDR2 (germline): ENHRY, SYGVKD. V was clipped by 8 bases and J by 6 bases; unmatched bases: 6. CDR3 length: 14 residues.